This T cell receptor beta chain derives from a study of cytomegalovirus exposure and HLA in healthy donors. Whole-study results and caveats: According to an earlier analysis, most TCR beta V segments yielded productive rearrangements about 90% or about 30% of the time. A later analysis linked a missense DCLRE1C variant to TCR beta V- and J-gene trimming. Looking again later, the authors saw that most CMV-associated TCR beta chains seemed HLA-restricted.

This PCR relied on a set of 60 Vbeta primers and 13 Jbeta primers. The assay was immunoSEQ multiplex PCR, and TCRdb's table has in-frame clones only and misses some. Of 150,000 or so clones in the sample, around 80% were seen once. The V end lost 0 bases, the J end lost 10 bases, and 22 bases lay between the germline ends. Germline CDR1 is LNHNV and CDR2 is YYDKDF (reference sequence). This CDR3 is built from 17 residues. About this clone: Antigen specificity is unknown.

The chain carries TRBV15 and TRBJ2-1, with D perhaps matching TRBD2 (7 bases). The sample comprised PBMCs. This receptor was obtained from a woman aged 50 to 60 in good health and CMV-seropositive. CDR3 in amino acids: CATSRDWGGRPLYEQFF. The CDR3 DNA sequence: TGTGCCACCAGCAGAGATTGGGGGGGGCGGCCCCTATACGAGCAGTTCTTC. Combining the CDR3 with reference TRBV15 and TRBJ2-1 gives the whole variable domain DAMVIQNPRYQVTQFGKPVTLSCSQTLNHNVMYWYQQKSSQAPKLLFHYYDKDFNNEADTPDNFQSRRPNTSFCFLDIRSPGLGDTAMYLCATSRDWGGRPLYEQFFGPGTRLTVL.